The present TCR beta chain was sequenced within a study of blood T cells in healthy people across ages. A second about 6 to 12 cycle PCR used barcoded and J-beta primers. Every cDNA molecule bore a tag from a template-switch adaptor containing 12 random nucleotides. Sequencing of every sample gave 3 million or more CDR3-containing paired-end reads. TCRdb used MiXCR to reprocess the 5' RACE reads, holding one entry per CDR3 protein. The sample lists about 640,000 distinct CDR3 sequences, approximately 50% occurring once. The CDR3 spans 16 residues. The germline gives CDR1 LGHNA, CDR2 YNFKEQ. V shed 1 base, J shed 10 bases, and the junction held 6 bases outside the gene matches.

Sequences were obtained from blood. The sequence derives from a man in his sixties in good health. The rearrangement links TRBV4-2 to TRBJ2-5; 16 bases map to TRBD2. The DNA of the CDR3 is TGTGCCAGCAGCCAAGCCGGGACTAGCGGGGGGGCTGACCAGTACTTC. Its translation is CASSQAGTSGGADQYF.